This entry describes one TCR beta chain. Its target is not known. The PCR made use of 60 Vbeta and 13 Jbeta primers. The protocol was immunoSEQ multiplex PCR, while the TCRdb copy is restricted to in-frame clones and leaves out a portion. The table shows 130,000 to 150,000 clones, with over 80% occurring only once. This entry belongs to a study of cytomegalovirus exposure and HLA in healthy donors. General observations from the study: A later analysis reportedly found that, within productive TCRs, an Asian-associated ancestry cluster had fewer N-insertions than the mean observed across the roughly 690 donors. Links to common viral pathogens appeared, in a later analysis, for several of the most significant clusters.

This sequence was found in a young woman in good health and CMV-seronegative. What was sequenced was PBMCs.

The CDR3 reads CASSYRGGNTEAFF. The DNA of the CDR3 is TGCGCCAGCAGCTACAGGGGAGGGAACACTGAAGCTTTCTTT. The chain links TRBV5-1 to TRBJ1-1, with 7 bases fitting TRBD1. From germline, CDR1 is SGHRS and CDR2 YFSETQ. The CDR3 has 14 amino acids. The V segment lost 3 bases and the J segment 1 base; nucleotides outside the gene matches: 3.